The T cell receptor (beta chain) under discussion was sequenced for a study of T-cell reconstitution after alpha-beta-depleted transplantation in children. This CDR3 is built from 15 residues. The trim removed 4 bases at V and 6 bases at J, leaving 6 bases unmatched. The V gene's germline CDR1 is MGHDK and CDR2 SYGVNS. Construction of the TCRbeta library involved unique molecular identifiers. Using its own MiXCR run on the PCR reads, TCRdb lists one record per CDR3 protein. Of around 400,000 distinct CDR3 sequences listed, about 11% were seen once; the top ten hold roughly 5.5%. This clonotype was recorded a few times.

Here the sequenced sample was PBMCs from the stem cell graft donor, taken from the stem cell graft. This TCR derives from a human donor who donated a stem cell graft to a child with acute myeloid leukemia. The chain uses TRBV25-1 and TRBJ1-4; 9 nucleotides match TRBD1. The CDR3 DNA reads as TGTGCCAGCAGTGCCCCGACAGGGGGAGATGAAAAACTGTTTTTT. Translated, it gives CASSAPTGGDEKLFF. Full variable domain (outside the CDR3, taken from reference TRBV25-1 and TRBJ1-4): EADIYQTPRYLVIGTGKKITLECSQTMGHDKMYWYQQDPGMELHLIHYSYGVNSTEKGDLSSESTVSRIRTEHFPLTLESARPSHTSQYLCASSAPTGGDEKLFFGSGTQLSVL.